This TCR beta chain was sequenced in a study of spatial heterogeneity in lung cancer. The sample's time point: sample taken at primary tumor resection. Without sorting, whole RNA was sequenced from tumor, nontumor lung or frozen PBMC. TCRdb reanalysed the 5' RACE reads using MiXCR and keeps one entry per CDR3 protein. The repertoire has nearly 15,000 distinct CDR3 sequences, around 8% of them found once; the top ten carry 33%. This clonotype was observed many times. V lost 1 base and J 4 bases, leaving 11 bases between the germline ends. The germline V gene encodes CDR1 SGHNT and CDR2 YENEEA. This CDR3 comprises 15 residues.

The chain employs TRBV11-3 and TRBJ2-1, with unresolved D. The sequence was obtained from a female donor with early-stage non-small cell lung cancer. This material consisted of PBMCs, taken at surgery. The CDR3 is CASSLVGYAYNEQFF. The CDR3 DNA sequence: TGTGCCAGCAGCTTAGTCGGGTACGCGTACAATGAGCAGTTCTTC.